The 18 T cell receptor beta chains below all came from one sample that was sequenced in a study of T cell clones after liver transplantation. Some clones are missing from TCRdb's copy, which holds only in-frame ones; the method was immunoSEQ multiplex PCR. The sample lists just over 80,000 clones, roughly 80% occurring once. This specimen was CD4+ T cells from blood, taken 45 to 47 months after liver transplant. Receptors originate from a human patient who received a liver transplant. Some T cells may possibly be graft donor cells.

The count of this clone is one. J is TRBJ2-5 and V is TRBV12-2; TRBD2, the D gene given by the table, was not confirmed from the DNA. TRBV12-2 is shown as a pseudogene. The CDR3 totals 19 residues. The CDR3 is CASRLLLAVGGRAQETQYF. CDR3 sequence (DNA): TGTGCAAGTCGCTTGCTACTAGCGGTCGGCGGGAGGGCCCAAGAGACCCAGTACTTC.

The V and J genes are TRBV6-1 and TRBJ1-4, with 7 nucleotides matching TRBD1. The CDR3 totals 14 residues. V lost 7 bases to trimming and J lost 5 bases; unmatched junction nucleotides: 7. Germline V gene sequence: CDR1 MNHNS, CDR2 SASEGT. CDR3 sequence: CASTLTGINEKLFF. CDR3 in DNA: TGTGCCAGCACCCTGACAGGGATAAATGAAAAACTGTTTTTT.

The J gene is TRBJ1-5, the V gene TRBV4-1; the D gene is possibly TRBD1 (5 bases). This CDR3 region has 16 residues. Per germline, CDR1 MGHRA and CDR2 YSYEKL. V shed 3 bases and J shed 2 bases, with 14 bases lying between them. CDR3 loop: CASSHWDQGGNQPQHF. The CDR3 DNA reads TGCGCCAGCAGCCATTGGGACCAGGGCGGCAATCAGCCCCAGCATTTT.

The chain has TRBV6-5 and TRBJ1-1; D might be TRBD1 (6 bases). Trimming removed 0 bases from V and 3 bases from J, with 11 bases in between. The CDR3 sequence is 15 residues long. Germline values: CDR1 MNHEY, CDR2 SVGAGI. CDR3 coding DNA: TGTGCCAGCAGTTACTCGCACAGGGTGGACACTGAAGCTTTCTTT. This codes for CASSYSHRVDTEAFF.

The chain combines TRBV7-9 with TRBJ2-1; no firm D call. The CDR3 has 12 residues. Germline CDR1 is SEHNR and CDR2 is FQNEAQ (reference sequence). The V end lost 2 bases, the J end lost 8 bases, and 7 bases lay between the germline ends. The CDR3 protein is CASSLSFDEQFF. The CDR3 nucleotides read TGTGCCAGCAGCTTATCGTTCGATGAGCAGTTCTTC.

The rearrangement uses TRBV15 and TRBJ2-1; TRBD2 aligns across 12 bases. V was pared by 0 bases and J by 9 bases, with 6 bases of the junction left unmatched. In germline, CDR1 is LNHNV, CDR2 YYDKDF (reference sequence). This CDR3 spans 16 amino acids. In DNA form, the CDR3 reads TGTGCCACCAGCAGAGAGGGGCTAGCGGGAGGGGGTGAGCAGTTCTTC. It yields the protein CATSREGLAGGGEQFF.

CDR3 amino acids: CASSRTPDRFTSYEQYF. The DNA for the CDR3 is TGTGCCAGCAGTCGTACCCCGGACAGGTTTACCTCCTACGAGCAGTACTTC. The chain couples TRBV28 to TRBJ2-7; TRBD1 aligns across 7 bases. V shed 5 bases and J 0 bases; nucleotides not matched to a gene: 13. The CDR3 extends over 17 amino acids. Germline CDR1 reads MDHEN; CDR2 reads SYDVKM.

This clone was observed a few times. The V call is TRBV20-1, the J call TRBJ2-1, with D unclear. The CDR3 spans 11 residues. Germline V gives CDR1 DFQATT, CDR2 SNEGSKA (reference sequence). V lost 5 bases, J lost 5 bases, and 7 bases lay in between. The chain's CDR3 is CSAARNNEQFF. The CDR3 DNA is TGCAGTGCTGCGAGGAACAATGAGCAGTTCTTC.

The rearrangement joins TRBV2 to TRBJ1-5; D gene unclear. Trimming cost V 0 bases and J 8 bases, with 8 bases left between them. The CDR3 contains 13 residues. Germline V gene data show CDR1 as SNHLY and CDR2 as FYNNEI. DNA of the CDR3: TGTGCCAGCAGTGAAGCGCGGCCTGAGCCCCAGCATTTT. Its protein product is CASSEARPEPQHF.

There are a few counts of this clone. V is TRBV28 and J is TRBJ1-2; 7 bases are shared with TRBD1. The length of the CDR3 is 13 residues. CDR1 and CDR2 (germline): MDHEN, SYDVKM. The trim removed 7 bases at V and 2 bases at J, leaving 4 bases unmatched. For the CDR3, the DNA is TGTGCCAGCACCACAGGGGCCAACTATGGCTACACCTTC. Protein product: CASTTGANYGYTF.

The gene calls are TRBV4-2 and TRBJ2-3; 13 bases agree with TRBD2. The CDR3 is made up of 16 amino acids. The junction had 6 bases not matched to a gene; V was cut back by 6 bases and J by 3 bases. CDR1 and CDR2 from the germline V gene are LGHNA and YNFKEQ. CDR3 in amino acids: CASSRTSGRVTDTQYF. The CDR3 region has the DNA TGTGCCAGCAGTCGGACTAGCGGGAGAGTAACAGATACGCAGTATTTT.

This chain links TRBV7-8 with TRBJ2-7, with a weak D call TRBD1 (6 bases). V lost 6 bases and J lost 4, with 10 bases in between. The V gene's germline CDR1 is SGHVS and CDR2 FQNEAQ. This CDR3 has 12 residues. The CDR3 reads CASRRQAYEQYF. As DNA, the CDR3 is TGTGCCAGCAGGAGACAGGCTTACGAGCAGTACTTC.

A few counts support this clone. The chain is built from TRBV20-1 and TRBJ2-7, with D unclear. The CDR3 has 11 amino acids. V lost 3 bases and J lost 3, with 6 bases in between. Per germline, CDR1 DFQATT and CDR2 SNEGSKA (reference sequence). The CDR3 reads CSARVSYEQYF. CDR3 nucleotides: TGCAGTGCTAGGGTCAGCTACGAGCAGTACTTC.

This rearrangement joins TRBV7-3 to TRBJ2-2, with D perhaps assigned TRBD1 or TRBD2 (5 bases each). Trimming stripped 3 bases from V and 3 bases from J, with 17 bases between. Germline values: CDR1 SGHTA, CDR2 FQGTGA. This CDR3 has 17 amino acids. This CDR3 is CASSFLVGGEYTGELFF. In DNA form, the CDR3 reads TGTGCCAGCAGCTTCCTGGTTGGGGGAGAGTACACCGGGGAGCTGTTTTTT.

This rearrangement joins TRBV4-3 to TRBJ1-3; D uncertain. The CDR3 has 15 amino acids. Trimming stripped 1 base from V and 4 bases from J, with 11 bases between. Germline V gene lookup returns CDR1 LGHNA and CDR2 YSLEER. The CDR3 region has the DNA TGCGCCAGCAGCCAAGCCGAGCGGGGAGGAAACACCATATATTTT. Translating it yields CASSQAERGGNTIYF.

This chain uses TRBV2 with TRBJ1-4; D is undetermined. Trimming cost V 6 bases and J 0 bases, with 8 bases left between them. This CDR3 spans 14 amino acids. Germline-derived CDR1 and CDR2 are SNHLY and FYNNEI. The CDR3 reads CASRRVSTNEKLFF. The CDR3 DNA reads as TGTGCCAGCAGGAGAGTTTCAACTAATGAAAAACTGTTTTTT.

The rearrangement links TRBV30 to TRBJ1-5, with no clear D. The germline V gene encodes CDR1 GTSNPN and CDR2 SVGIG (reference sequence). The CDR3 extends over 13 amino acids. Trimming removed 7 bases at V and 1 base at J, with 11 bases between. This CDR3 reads CAFTYQSNQPQHF. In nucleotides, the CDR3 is TGTGCCTTTACCTACCAAAGCAATCAGCCCCAGCATTTT.

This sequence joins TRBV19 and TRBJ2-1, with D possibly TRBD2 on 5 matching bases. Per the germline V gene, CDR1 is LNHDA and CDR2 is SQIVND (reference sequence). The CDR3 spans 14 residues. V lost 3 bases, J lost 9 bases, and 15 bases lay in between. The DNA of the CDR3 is TGTGCCAGTAGTATGCCGAGGGTTGGGCTTGAGCAGTTCTTC. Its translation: CASSMPRVGLEQFF.